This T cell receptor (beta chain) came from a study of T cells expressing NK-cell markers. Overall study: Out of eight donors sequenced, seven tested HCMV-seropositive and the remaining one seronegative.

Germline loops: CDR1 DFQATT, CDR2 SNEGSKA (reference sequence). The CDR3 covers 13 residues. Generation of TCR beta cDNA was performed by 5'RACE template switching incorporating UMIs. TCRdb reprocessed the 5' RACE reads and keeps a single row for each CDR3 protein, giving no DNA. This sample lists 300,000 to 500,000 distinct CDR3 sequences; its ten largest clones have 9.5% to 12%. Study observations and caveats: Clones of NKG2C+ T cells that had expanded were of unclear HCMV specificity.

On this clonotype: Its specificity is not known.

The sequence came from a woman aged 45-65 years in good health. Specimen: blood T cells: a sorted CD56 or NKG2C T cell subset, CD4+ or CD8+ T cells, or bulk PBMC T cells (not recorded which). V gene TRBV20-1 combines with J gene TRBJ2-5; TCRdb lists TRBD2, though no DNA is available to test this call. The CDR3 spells CSASLARQETQYF.